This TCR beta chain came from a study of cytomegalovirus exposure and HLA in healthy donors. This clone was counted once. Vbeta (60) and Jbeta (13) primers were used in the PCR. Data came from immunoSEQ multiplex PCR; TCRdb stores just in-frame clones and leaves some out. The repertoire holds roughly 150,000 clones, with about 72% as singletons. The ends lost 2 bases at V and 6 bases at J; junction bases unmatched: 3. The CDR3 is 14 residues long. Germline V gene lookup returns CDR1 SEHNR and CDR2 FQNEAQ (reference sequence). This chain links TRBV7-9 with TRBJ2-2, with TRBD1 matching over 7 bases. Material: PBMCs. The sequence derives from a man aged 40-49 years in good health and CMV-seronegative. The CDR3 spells CASSLIQGAGELFF. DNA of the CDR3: TGTGCCAGCAGCTTAATCCAGGGGGCCGGGGAGCTGTTTTTT. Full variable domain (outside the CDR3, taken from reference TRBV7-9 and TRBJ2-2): DTGVSQNPRHKITKRGQNVTFRCDPISEHNRLYWYRQTLGQGPEFLTYFQNEAQLEKSRLLSDRFSAERPKGSFSTLEIQRTEQGDSAMYLCASSLIQGAGELFFGEGSRLTVL.